This T cell receptor (beta chain) is from a study of blood T cell repertoires in COVID-19. This clone appeared a few times. Clones were sequenced by immunoSEQ multiplex PCR, and TCRdb holds only the in-frame ones, with some missing. The repertoire holds tens of thousands of clones, with almost 85% as singletons. J gave up 8 bases and V 8 bases, and 15 bases lay outside the gene matches. This CDR3 contains 15 residues. Germline CDR1 and CDR2: MDHEN and SYDVKM. Sequenced input: peripheral blood. This TCR was sampled from a man aged 55 to 70 with acute or convalescent COVID-19. This rearrangement joins TRBV28 to TRBJ1-2; TRBD1 aligns across 9 bases. CDR3 bases: TGTGCCAGCCACCCCGGGGGACAGGGACGTGGCGGCTACACCTTC. Its protein is CASHPGGQGRGGYTF.